Following are 22 T cell receptor beta chains from one sample sequenced in a study of cytotoxic CD8 clonotypes in ibrutinib-treated CLL. Assay: immunoSEQ multiplex PCR; the TCRdb copy retains only in-frame clones and omits some. The profile shows fewer than 400,000 clones, over 55% of them singletons. The specimen comprised PBMCs, sampled after 36 months of ibrutinib treatment. These receptors were taken from a human donor with chronic lymphocytic leukemia.

V is TRBV10-2 and J is TRBJ2-3, with D perhaps matching TRBD2 (5 bases). This CDR3 is 14 amino acids long. CDR1 WSHSY and CDR2 SAAADI come from the germline V gene. Trimming shortened V by 8 bases and J by 4 bases, and 16 bases separated the two germline ends. The CDR3 loop reads CASFSRLSADTQYF. The CDR3, as DNA: TGCGCCAGCTTTTCCAGGCTTAGCGCAGATACGCAGTATTTT.

The chain uses TRBV11-2 and TRBJ2-1; 15 positions agree with TRBD2. V gave up 3 bases and J gave up 9 bases; unmatched junction bases: 6. CDR1 SGHAT and CDR2 FQNNGV come from the germline V gene. This CDR3 has 16 amino acids. Here the CDR3 DNA reads TGTGCCAGCAGCTTTACGGGACTAGCGGGAGGAAGTGAGCAGTTCTTC. Its translation is CASSFTGLAGGSEQFF.

The V gene is TRBV6-5, the J gene TRBJ1-3; D is uncertain. V was clipped by 6 bases and J by 4 bases, with 7 bases between them. Germline CDR1 and CDR2: MNHEY and SVGAGI. The CDR3 covers 12 residues. The CDR3 DNA sequence: TGTGCCAGCAGGGCGGGCGGAAACACCATATATTTT. As protein: CASRAGGNTIYF.

This chain links TRBV7-2 with TRBJ1-5; D remains unclear. Germline-derived CDR1 and CDR2 are SGHTA and FQGNSA. The CDR3 has 11 amino acids. V lost 3 bases and J lost 6, with 3 bases in between. The CDR3, as DNA: TGTGCCAGCAGCTTGGGTCAGCCCCAGCATTTT. Its translation is CASSLGQPQHF.

The chain couples TRBV5-3 to TRBJ1-3; D is unclear. TRBV5-3 is assigned to the ORF class and has an uncertain function. Trimming left V 4 bases short and J 0 bases short, with 11 bases between. The length of the CDR3 is 15 residues. For the CDR3, the DNA is TGTGCCAGAAGCCGCAGTTTCTTCTCTGGAAACACCATATATTTT. Translation gives CARSRSFFSGNTIYF.

V usage is TRBV18 and J usage is TRBJ1-4; 9 bases map to TRBD1. CDR1 and CDR2 from the germline V gene are KGHSH and LQKENI. The CDR3 length is 15 residues. V lost 4 bases and J lost 8; bases outside the gene matches: 8. The CDR3 nucleotides are TGTGCCAGCTCACGACAACAGGGGGCACGAGAAAAACTGTTTTTT. Its translation: CASSRQQGAREKLFF.

This clone was counted only a few times. The chain carries TRBV27 and TRBJ2-7; 7 positions match TRBD1. The CDR3 is 13 amino acids. Trimming took 5 bases from V and 6 from J; bases not matched to a gene: 7. From germline, CDR1 is MNHEY and CDR2 SMNVEV (reference sequence). DNA of the CDR3: TGTGCCAGCAGTCTGTCACGGGACAGCGAGCAGTACTTC. Residues: CASSLSRDSEQYF.

J is TRBJ2-3 and V is TRBV9; tentative D call: TRBD1 (6 bases). CDR1 is SGDLS and CDR2 is YYNGEE in the germline V gene. This CDR3 spans 14 amino acids. The V end lost 5 bases, the J end lost 0 bases, and 10 bases lay between the germline ends. In DNA form, the CDR3 reads TGTGCCAGCAGAGCGACAGGCAGCACAGATACGCAGTATTTT. Protein sequence: CASRATGSTDTQYF.

J is TRBJ1-2 and V is TRBV29-1, with 7 bases identical to TRBD1. Germline CDR1 reads SQVTM; CDR2 reads ANQGSEA. This CDR3 region has 16 residues. After removal of 3 bases from V and 6 bases from J, the junction contained 16 bases not matched to a gene. CDR3 nucleotide sequence: TGCAGCGTTGAGGGGGGGTCGGGACAGCTACTCAATGGCTACACCTTC. It encodes CSVEGGSGQLLNGYTF.

The V call is TRBV7-6, the J call TRBJ1-5; 7 bases match TRBD1. The germline gives CDR1 SGHVS, CDR2 FNYEAQ. With V trimmed by 5 bases and J by 7 bases, 11 bases remained unmatched. CDR3 length: 15 amino acids. In nucleotides, the CDR3 is TGTGCCAGCAGCGCACTCGACAGGGTTGGACAGCCCCAGCATTTT. Translated: CASSALDRVGQPQHF. The whole variable domain, filled in from reference TRBV7-6 and TRBJ1-5, reads GAGVSQSPRYKVTKRGQDVALRCDPISGHVSLYWYRQALGQGPEFLTYFNYEAQQDKSGLPNDRFSAERPEGSISTLTIQRTEQRDSAMYRCASSALDRVGQPQHFGDGTRLSIL.

J is TRBJ2-4 and V is TRBV11-2; D is possibly TRBD2 (5 bases). The CDR3 consists of 13 residues. V dropped 0 bases and J dropped 14 bases, with 14 bases sitting between them. Germline CDR1 reads SGHAT; CDR2 reads FQNNGV. DNA for the CDR3: TGTGCCAGCAGCTTAGATAGCGCTATTCGGGAGTACTTC. Translated, it gives CASSLDSAIREYF.

The V gene is TRBV29-1, the J gene TRBJ1-1, with D possibly being TRBD1 (5 bases). The V gene's germline CDR1 is SQVTM and CDR2 ANQGSEA. The CDR3 length is 13 residues. The V and J ends lost 5 bases and 1 base respectively, with 11 bases between them. CDR3: CSVYPQGNTEAFF. CDR3 bases: TGCAGCGTTTACCCCCAGGGGAACACTGAAGCTTTCTTT.

The chain uses TRBV28 and TRBJ1-2; tentative D call: TRBD1 (6 bases). The CDR3 is 14 residues long. Germline lookup yields CDR1 MDHEN and CDR2 SYDVKM. V was cut by 6 bases and J by 3 bases, with 14 bases left in between. In DNA, the CDR3 is TGTGCCAGCAGCAGACTTAGGGGGGACTATGGCTACACCTTC. It translates to CASSRLRGDYGYTF.

As DNA, the CDR3 is TGTGCCACCAGCAGAGCTTCCCTCGACAGGGAGAACACTGAAGCTTTCTTT. Protein: CATSRASLDRENTEAFF. V gene TRBV15 combines with J gene TRBJ1-1, with 7 nucleotides matching TRBD1. The J segment lost 1 base and the V segment lost 1 base, leaving 9 bases of the junction unmatched. CDR3 length: 17 amino acids. CDR1 LNHNV and CDR2 YYDKDF come from the germline V gene (reference sequence).

This chain links TRBV19 with TRBJ2-5, with 12 bases lining up with TRBD2. The CDR3 length is 17 residues. Per germline, CDR1 LNHDA and CDR2 SQIVND (reference sequence). The junction had 9 bases not matched to a gene; V was cut back by 4 bases and J by 3 bases. The chain's CDR3 is CASSRASGRGTEETQYF. CDR3 bases: TGTGCCAGTAGTAGAGCTAGCGGGAGGGGTACCGAAGAGACCCAGTACTTC.

V gene TRBV28 combines with J gene TRBJ2-5, with a possible D match to TRBD1 (5 bases). V lost 3 bases and J 5 bases, leaving 10 bases between the germline ends. The CDR3 totals 13 residues. Germline values: CDR1 MDHEN, CDR2 SYDVKM. The CDR3 region is CASSLPGLETQYF. The CDR3 DNA sequence: TGTGCCAGCAGTTTGCCAGGGTTGGAGACCCAGTACTTC.

The genes are TRBV6-1 and TRBJ2-7; tentative D call: TRBD2 (5 bases). This CDR3 is built from 15 residues. V dropped 0 bases and J dropped 5 bases, with 14 bases sitting between them. Germline V CDR1 and CDR2: MNHNS, SASEGT. The CDR3 region has the DNA TGTGCCAGCAGTGAAGCTGGGCGGACTCGGGACGAGCAGTACTTC. It yields the protein CASSEAGRTRDEQYF.

The chain recombines TRBV4-3 with TRBJ1-4, with a possible D match to TRBD1 (6 bases). V was clipped by 0 bases and J by 7 bases, with 15 bases between them. Germline V gene data show CDR1 as LGHNA and CDR2 as YSLEER. There are 16 residues in the CDR3. CDR3 protein: CASSQDGGGAGEKLFF. The CDR3 DNA reads TGCGCCAGCAGCCAAGATGGAGGGGGGGCGGGTGAAAAACTGTTTTTT.

The chain joins TRBV25-1 to TRBJ1-2; no clear D. The CDR3 length is 12 residues. V lost 7 bases and J 4 bases, leaving 10 bases between the germline ends. Germline CDR1 MGHDK, CDR2 SYGVNS. In nucleotides, the CDR3 is TGTGCCAGCACCAGCCCCCTCTATGGCTACACCTTC. Protein: CASTSPLYGYTF.

This clone came up a few times. The chain has TRBV5-1 and TRBJ1-5, with D unclear. CDR3 length: 14 amino acids. Germline V lookup: CDR1 SGHRS, CDR2 YFSETQ. Trimming removed 0 bases from V and 4 bases from J, with 8 bases in between. The DNA for the CDR3 is TGCGCCAGCAGCTTGGGGTCAGGTAATCAGCCCCAGCATTTT. Translating it yields CASSLGSGNQPQHF.

The chain carries TRBV4-1 and TRBJ2-5; 9 bases fit TRBD2. CDR3 length: 16 residues. V lost 7 bases to trimming and J lost 4 bases; unmatched junction nucleotides: 13. Germline-derived CDR1 and CDR2 are MGHRA and YSYEKL. This chain's CDR3 is CASTTRTSEGGETQYF. In DNA form, the CDR3 reads TGCGCCAGCACCACCCGGACTAGCGAAGGGGGAGAGACCCAGTACTTC.

The rearrangement joins TRBV9 to TRBJ2-5; possibly TRBD2 for D (6 bases). V was cut by 0 bases and J by 0 bases, with 12 bases left in between. The CDR3 spans 16 residues. The V gene's germline CDR1 is SGDLS and CDR2 YYNGEE. The CDR3 loop reads CASSVAWRANQETQYF. The CDR3 nucleotides read TGTGCCAGCAGCGTAGCCTGGAGGGCGAACCAAGAGACCCAGTACTTC.